Shown below are 20 T cell receptor beta chains from a single sample sequenced in a study of shared clonotypes between healthy human individuals. The data were produced by immunoSEQ multiplex PCR, yet TCRdb's version contains in-frame clones alone and is incomplete. The sample includes around 2,000,000 clones, 90% to 95% of them seen just once. CD45RO-negative cells were positively selected for CCR7, leaving out terminally differentiated effector memory CD45RA+ cells. The sample consisted of naive CD8+ T cells from PBMCs. These receptors came from a man between 18 and 35 years old in good health. Some clones in this sample may be carry-over from other donors' samples.

J is TRBJ1-1 and V is TRBV7-3; 8 nucleotides align to TRBD1. The CDR3 totals 15 residues. J lost 3 bases, V lost 2 bases, and 5 bases had no gene match. Germline V gene lookup returns CDR1 SGHTA and CDR2 FQGTGA. The chain's CDR3 is CASSLARGRDTEAFF. The CDR3 DNA is TGTGCCAGCAGCTTAGCCAGGGGGCGGGACACTGAAGCTTTCTTT.

Regarding this clone: The sample has other DNA sequences that encode this CDR3 too. Written as DNA, the CDR3 is TGTGCCAGTAGTATCGCCGGAGGCTCCTACAATGAGCAGTTCTTC. Translating gives CASSIAGGSYNEQFF. The V and J genes are TRBV19 and TRBJ2-1, with D perhaps TRBD2 (5 bases). The ends were cut back, 3 bases at V and 0 bases at J, with 9 bases in the middle. Per germline, CDR1 LNHDA and CDR2 SQIVND (reference sequence). The CDR3 has 15 amino acids.

The J gene is TRBJ2-1, the V gene TRBV5-1; 10 nucleotides match TRBD2. From germline, CDR1 is SGHRS and CDR2 YFSETQ. The J segment lost 3 bases and the V segment lost 0 bases, leaving 9 bases of the junction unmatched. This CDR3 is 18 amino acids long. The CDR3 nucleotides read TGCGCCAGCAGCTTGGGAGCTAGCGGGAGTTTTAACTACAATGAGCAGTTCTTC. It yields the protein CASSLGASGSFNYNEQFF.

The chain uses TRBV7-9 and TRBJ2-6, with D perhaps being TRBD1 or TRBD2 (5 bases each). Germline CDR1 SEHNR, CDR2 FQNEAQ (reference sequence). Trimming stripped 5 bases from V and 2 bases from J, with 22 bases between. CDR3 size: 19 residues. The CDR3 DNA is TGTGCCAGCAGCGTATCCGGGACGGAAAACCTCACTGGGGCCAACGTCCTGACTTTC. As protein: CASSVSGTENLTGANVLTF.

V usage is TRBV9 and J usage is TRBJ2-3, with 9 bases fitting TRBD2. The CDR3 is made up of 16 amino acids. The junction had 12 bases not matched to a gene; V was cut back by 4 bases and J by 6 bases. CDR1 SGDLS and CDR2 YYNGEE come from the germline V gene. The CDR3 DNA reads as TGTGCCAGCAGCTCCCGTGTAGCGGGAGAACCTGATACGCAGTATTTT. It codes for CASSSRVAGEPDTQYF.

The V gene is TRBV5-1, the J gene TRBJ1-1; 11 bases are a match to TRBD1. Germline assignment: CDR1 SGHRS and CDR2 YFSETQ. The CDR3 consists of 18 residues. V shed 4 bases, J shed 0 bases, and the junction held 11 bases outside the gene matches. Here the CDR3 reads CASSPTGTGGIMNTEAFF. CDR3 DNA sequence: TGCGCCAGCAGCCCAACCGGGACAGGGGGGATTATGAACACTGAAGCTTTCTTT. Based on the CDR3 plus reference TRBV5-1 and TRBJ1-1, the full variable domain is KAGVTQTPRYLIKTRGQQVTLSCSPISGHRSVSWYQQTPGQGLQFLFEYFSETQRNKGNFPGRFSGRQFSNSRSEMNVSTLELGDSALYLCASSPTGTGGIMNTEAFFGQGTRLTVV.

The CDR3 coding sequence is TGTGCCAGTAGGGACAGGGGGCTCGACTATGGCTACACCTTC. It is translated as CASRDRGLDYGYTF. The rearrangement uses TRBV19 and TRBJ1-2, with 11 bases identical to TRBD1. V shed 6 bases, J shed 3 bases, and the junction held 3 bases outside the gene matches. This CDR3 contains 14 residues. CDR1 is LNHDA and CDR2 is SQIVND in the germline V gene (reference sequence).

The J gene is TRBJ2-1, the V gene TRBV9; D remains ambiguous. The CDR3 has 15 residues. Germline CDR1 SGDLS, CDR2 YYNGEE. The V end was cut by 0 bases, the J end by 5 bases, with 12 bases between. The CDR3 loop is CASSVASSSNNEQFF. DNA of the CDR3: TGTGCCAGCAGCGTAGCCTCGTCTTCCAACAATGAGCAGTTCTTC.

The genes are TRBV11-2 and TRBJ2-1; 10 nucleotides match TRBD2. After removal of 5 bases from V and 6 bases from J, the junction contained 10 bases not matched to a gene. Looked up from germline, CDR1 is SGHAT and CDR2 is FQNNGV. The CDR3 sequence is 16 residues long. CDR3 loop: CASSTWTSGHFNEQFF. CDR3 bases: TGTGCCAGCAGCACTTGGACTAGCGGACACTTCAATGAGCAGTTCTTC.

This chain uses TRBV7-9 with TRBJ2-7, with 7 nucleotides matching TRBD1. This CDR3 contains 14 residues. J gave up 4 bases and V 1 base, and 4 bases lay outside the gene matches. Germline lookup yields CDR1 SEHNR and CDR2 FQNEAQ (reference sequence). The CDR3 sequence: CASSLGGTEYEQYF. CDR3 DNA: TGTGCCAGCAGCTTAGGGGGGACAGAATACGAGCAGTACTTC.

The chain couples TRBV6-5 to TRBJ2-1; TRBD1 agrees at 7 bases. Germline V gene data show CDR1 as MNHEY and CDR2 as SVGAGI. The CDR3 has 15 amino acids. V dropped 5 bases and J dropped 4; count of bases not matched to a gene: 8. The CDR3 DNA follows: TGTGCCAGCAGTACAGGGGTGTCGCTATACAATGAGCAGTTCTTC. Translation gives CASSTGVSLYNEQFF.

This clone was seen just once. The chain employs TRBV7-9 and TRBJ2-7; a weak D match, TRBD2 (6 bases). There are 15 residues in the CDR3. Trimming cost V 2 bases and J 5 bases, with 16 bases left between them. Germline CDR1 reads SEHNR; CDR2 reads FQNEAQ (reference sequence). CDR3 nucleotide sequence: TGTGCCAGCAGCTTACCGCGGGCGGGATCCGACGAGCAGTACTTC. Translated, it gives CASSLPRAGSDEQYF.

The chain joins TRBV7-9 to TRBJ2-1; D gene ambiguous. The germline V gene has CDR1 SEHNR and CDR2 FQNEAQ (reference sequence). The CDR3 sequence is 12 residues long. Trimming cost V 3 bases and J 9 bases, with 9 bases left between them. The CDR3 reads CASSFESGEQFF. CDR3 sequence (DNA): TGTGCCAGCAGCTTTGAGAGTGGTGAGCAGTTCTTC. The entire variable domain, with the rest obtained from reference TRBV7-9 and TRBJ2-1, is as follows: DTGVSQNPRHKITKRGQNVTFRCDPISEHNRLYWYRQTLGQGPEFLTYFQNEAQLEKSRLLSDRFSAERPKGSFSTLEIQRTEQGDSAMYLCASSFESGEQFFGPGTRLTVL.

Points on this clone: This same CDR3 is encoded by further DNA sequences in the sample. The V call is TRBV11-2, the J call TRBJ2-7; possibly TRBD1 for D (6 bases). The germline V and J ends were trimmed by 1 base and 4 bases, with 11 bases remaining between them. Germline values: CDR1 SGHAT, CDR2 FQNNGV. The CDR3 has 14 amino acids. CDR3 bases: TGTGCCAGCAGCTTAGGCAGGGGATCATACGAGCAGTACTTC. This gives the protein CASSLGRGSYEQYF.

J is TRBJ2-7 and V is TRBV15; 13 nucleotides align to TRBD2. The junction had 0 bases not matched to a gene; V was cut back by 0 bases and J by 7 bases. This CDR3 has 14 amino acids. In germline, CDR1 is LNHNV, CDR2 YYDKDF (reference sequence). CDR3: CATSREGLAGEQYF. The CDR3 DNA reads TGTGCCACCAGCAGAGAGGGACTAGCGGGGGAGCAGTACTTC.

The chain has TRBV29-1 and TRBJ2-7; possible D gene TRBD2, 7 bases. V shed 5 bases and J shed 0 bases, with 20 bases lying between them. Germline-derived CDR1 and CDR2 are SQVTM and ANQGSEA. This CDR3 is built from 16 residues. As DNA, the CDR3 is TGCAGCGTTCCGACCGAGGGGGGGTTGCGCTCCTACGAGCAGTACTTC. It is translated as CSVPTEGGLRSYEQYF.

V usage is TRBV11-2 and J usage is TRBJ2-7, with D unclear. Germline values: CDR1 SGHAT, CDR2 FQNNGV. The V end was cut by 5 bases, the J end by 0 bases, with 14 bases between. CDR3 length equals 15 residues. CDR3 coding DNA: TGTGCCAGCAGCCAAACTGACGGTGGCTCCTACGAGCAGTACTTC. Translating it yields CASSQTDGGSYEQYF. The full variable domain, its missing parts supplied by reference TRBV11-2 and TRBJ2-7, is EAGVAQSPRYKIIEKRQSVAFWCNPISGHATLYWYQQILGQGPKLLIQFQNNGVVDDSQLPKDRFSAERLKGVDSTLKIQPAKLEDSAVYLCASSQTDGGSYEQYFGPGTRLTVT.

This chain links TRBV27 with TRBJ2-7; D could derive from TRBD1 or TRBD2 (5 bases each). V gave up 4 bases and J gave up 3 bases, with 13 bases separating them. In germline, CDR1 is MNHEY, CDR2 SMNVEV (reference sequence). The length of the CDR3 is 14 residues. The chain's CDR3 is CASSWGGGGYEQYF. The CDR3 nucleotides read TGTGCCAGCAGTTGGGGCGGAGGAGGCTACGAGCAGTACTTC.

This chain joins TRBV4-2 and TRBJ2-1, with 14 bases that match TRBD2. Germline V lookup: CDR1 LGHNA, CDR2 YNFKEQ. V was clipped by 5 bases and J by 12 bases; unmatched bases: 9. The CDR3 runs to 15 residues. CDR3 loop: CASSGPGLAGEGQFF. CDR3 bases: TGTGCCAGCAGCGGCCCGGGACTAGCGGGAGAGGGGCAGTTCTTC.

This clone is a singleton in its sample. The rearrangement uses TRBV19 and TRBJ1-1; no definite D call. This CDR3 comprises 15 residues. V dropped 6 bases and J dropped 2 bases, with 16 bases sitting between them. The germline CDR1 and CDR2 sequences are LNHDA and SQIVND (reference sequence). CDR3 sequence: CASSNFGMLNTEAFF. For the CDR3, the DNA is TGTGCCAGTAGCAATTTTGGGATGTTAAACACTGAAGCTTTCTTT.